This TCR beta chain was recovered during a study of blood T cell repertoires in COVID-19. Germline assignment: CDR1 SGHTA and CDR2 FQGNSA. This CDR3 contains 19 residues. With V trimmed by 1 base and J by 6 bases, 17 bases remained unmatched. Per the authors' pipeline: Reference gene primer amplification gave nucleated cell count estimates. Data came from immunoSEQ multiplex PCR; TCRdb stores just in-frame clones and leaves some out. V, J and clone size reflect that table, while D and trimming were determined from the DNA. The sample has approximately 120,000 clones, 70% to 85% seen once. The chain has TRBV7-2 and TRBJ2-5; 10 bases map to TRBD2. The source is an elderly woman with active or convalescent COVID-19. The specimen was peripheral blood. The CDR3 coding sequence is TGTGCCAGCAGCTTAGATAGGAACGGTAGAGCGGGAGGGCCGAAGACCCAGTACTTC. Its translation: CASSLDRNGRAGGPKTQYF.